This TCR beta chain originates from a study of response to subunit inactivated influenza vaccine. Each CDR3 protein is one row after TCRdb ran MiXCR on the RT-PCR reads. The repertoire holds under 950,000 distinct CDR3 sequences, with about 20% as singletons. The CDR3 consists of 16 residues. Germline lookup yields CDR1 DFQATT and CDR2 SNEGSKA (reference sequence). V lost 2 bases, J lost 5 bases, and 16 bases lay in between. This clonotype was seen a handful of times. Its matching antigen is unknown. Whole-study results and caveats: That few new T cells are recruited by each seasonal influenza vaccination was the authors' suggestion.

The starting material was PBMCs from blood, obtained roughly 5 days after vaccination. The origin of this receptor is a man aged 45-60 years who received an inactivated influenza vaccine. The chain uses TRBV20-1 and TRBJ1-6, with a tentative D call TRBD1 (5 bases). This chain's CDR3 is CSARPITGTDNSPLHF. DNA for the CDR3: TGCAGTGCTAGACCAATCACGGGGACCGATAATTCACCCCTCCACTTT.